This TCR beta chain was obtained from a study of CD8 T cells in Susac syndrome. This CDR3 region has 19 residues. Germline CDR1 SGDLS, CDR2 YYNGEE. The V end was cut by 0 bases, the J end by 0 bases, with 21 bases between. RNA totalling about 0.45 to 1 ug underwent reverse transcription with random hexamers. Via MiXCR, TCRdb re-called the immunoSEQ multiplex PCR reads, giving one row per CDR3 protein. The data contain 200,000 or so distinct CDR3 sequences, roughly 92% of them singletons. Sequencing was performed on CD8+ T cells from PBMCs. The receptor was derived from a human donor with multiple sclerosis. This sequence joins TRBV9 and TRBJ1-1; TRBD1 might be the D (6 bases). The CDR3 DNA is TGTGCCAGCAGCGTAGCTACGTGTCAGGGGACTGTTGTGAACACTGAAGCTTTCTTT. Translation: CASSVATCQGTVVNTEAFF.